The 16 T cell receptor beta chains reported below all come from one sample, sequenced in a study of somatic mutations in cytotoxic T cells in rheumatoid arthritis. Using immunoSEQ multiplex PCR, the repertoire was profiled, and TCRdb retains in-frame clones only, with some absent. The table shows about 2,800 clones, with about 66% occurring only once. Sequencing was done on a sample of CD8+ T cells sorted from synovial fluid. The receptors were sampled from a woman aged 18-35 years with rheumatoid arthritis.

The J gene is TRBJ1-4, the V gene TRBV30; D remains ambiguous. The CDR3 sequence is 15 residues long. V was clipped by 2 bases and J by 8 bases, with 18 bases between them. Germline V gene lookup returns CDR1 GTSNPN and CDR2 SVGIG (reference sequence). The CDR3 region has the DNA TGTGCCTGGAGTCCAGCTTTGGGAGCAAGGGAAAAACTGTTTTTT. Translating gives CAWSPALGAREKLFF.

The chain joins TRBV4-1 to TRBJ2-7; maybe TRBD2 (6 bases). CDR3 length equals 16 residues. Germline assignment: CDR1 MGHRA and CDR2 YSYEKL. V was clipped by 4 bases and J by 2 bases, with 18 bases between them. This CDR3 reads CASSLQGTGVAYEQYF. CDR3 coding DNA: TGCGCCAGCAGCCTACAAGGGACTGGGGTGGCCTACGAGCAGTACTTC.

The CDR3, as DNA: TGTGCCAGCAGCCCGTTATACAGGGTGTTCGCCCCATATAGCAATCAGCCCCAGCATTTT. Translating it yields CASSPLYRVFAPYSNQPQHF. This sequence joins TRBV4-2 and TRBJ1-5; tentatively, D is TRBD1 (6 bases). CDR3 size: 20 residues. From germline, CDR1 is LGHNA and CDR2 YNFKEQ. V was pared by 4 bases and J by 0 bases, with 25 bases between.

This chain connects TRBV27 to TRBJ1-5, with TRBD1 matching 10 bases. The V and J ends lost 6 bases and 7 bases, in that order; junction bases with no gene match: 12. Germline V gene lookup returns CDR1 MNHEY and CDR2 SMNVEV (reference sequence). This CDR3 has 16 residues. In DNA, the CDR3 is TGTGCCAGCAGCCCTTATGTGGGACAGGGGTTGCAGCCCCAGCATTTT. Amino acids: CASSPYVGQGLQPQHF.

This clone appeared once. The chain uses TRBV2 and TRBJ1-5; 8 nucleotides agree with TRBD1. This CDR3 contains 14 residues. J was trimmed by 2 bases and V by 6 bases; bases with no gene match: 3. CDR1 is SNHLY, CDR2 FYNNEI, per germline. CDR3 DNA: TGTGCCAGCAGGGTGACAGGGGGCAATCAGCCCCAGCATTTT. Its protein is CASRVTGGNQPQHF.

The chain links TRBV9 to TRBJ1-3, with D perhaps TRBD1 (5 bases). This CDR3 spans 15 amino acids. V was pared by 4 bases and J by 0 bases, with 11 bases between. From germline, CDR1 is SGDLS and CDR2 YYNGEE. CDR3 loop: CASSPGALSGNTIYF. The CDR3 DNA follows: TGTGCCAGCAGCCCTGGGGCCCTCTCTGGAAACACCATATATTTT. The entire variable domain, with the rest obtained from reference TRBV9 and TRBJ1-3, is as follows: DSGVTQTPKHLITATGQRVTLRCSPRSGDLSVYWYQQSLDQGLQFLIQYYNGEERAKGNILERFSAQQFPDLHSELNLSSLELGDSALYFCASSPGALSGNTIYFGEGSWLTVV.

This clone is large in the sample. The chain recombines TRBV7-9 with TRBJ2-1; TRBD2 aligns across 14 bases. The junction had 10 bases not matched to a gene; V was cut back by 5 bases and J by 16 bases. The germline V gene has CDR1 SEHNR and CDR2 FQNEAQ (reference sequence). The CDR3 is 14 residues long. The DNA for the CDR3 is TGTGCCAGCAGCCCATGGGAGACTAGCGGGGGGGAATTCTTC. Translated: CASSPWETSGGEFF. The variable domain in full, completed from reference TRBV7-9 and TRBJ2-1, reads DTGVSQNPRHKITKRGQNVTFRCDPISEHNRLYWYRQTLGQGPEFLTYFQNEAQLEKSRLLSDRFSAERPKGSFSTLEIQRTEQGDSAMYLCASSPWETSGGEFFGPGTRLTVL.

The CDR3 sequence is CASSLKGGRGGYTF. The CDR3 bases are TGTGCCAGCAGCTTAAAGGGGGGGCGAGGGGGCTACACCTTC. The chain employs TRBV7-2 and TRBJ1-2; possible D gene TRBD1, 6 bases. The germline V gene encodes CDR1 SGHTA and CDR2 FQGNSA. The CDR3 contains 14 residues. V was trimmed by 2 bases and J by 8 bases, leaving 15 bases between them. The full variable domain, completed using reference TRBV7-2 and TRBJ1-2, is GAGVSQSPSNKVTEKGKDVELRCDPISGHTALYWYRQSLGQGLEFLIYFQGNSAPDKSGLPSDRFSAERTGGSVSTLTIQRTQQEDSAVYLCASSLKGGRGGYTFGSGTRLTVV.

CDR3 protein: CASSRILQGSGYTF. The CDR3 DNA reads as TGTGCCAGCAGCCGTATACTTCAGGGTAGTGGCTACACCTTC. This chain links TRBV7-8 with TRBJ1-2, with D maybe TRBD1 (5 bases). V was cut by 5 bases and J by 7 bases, with 17 bases left in between. The CDR3 is 14 residues long. The V gene's germline CDR1 is SGHVS and CDR2 FQNEAQ.

By frequency in the sample, this clone is large. CDR3 bases: TGCGCCAGCAGCCAAGATCGCAGTACTAACTATGGCTACACCTTC. It specifies CASSQDRSTNYGYTF. This chain joins TRBV4-3 and TRBJ1-2, with D uncertain. The CDR3 spans 15 residues. Germline values: CDR1 LGHNA, CDR2 YSLEER. V was cut by 0 bases and J by 0 bases, with 8 bases left in between.

This chain joins TRBV5-1 and TRBJ2-1; the match to TRBD2 covers 8 bases. The junction had 6 bases not matched to a gene; V was cut back by 0 bases and J by 4 bases. The CDR3 has 16 amino acids. The germline CDR1 and CDR2 sequences are SGHRS and YFSETQ. CDR3 protein: CASSLEASGPYNEQFF. For the CDR3, the DNA is TGCGCCAGCAGCTTGGAGGCTAGCGGGCCTTACAATGAGCAGTTCTTC.

V usage is TRBV5-4 and J usage is TRBJ2-7; D gene ambiguous. The CDR3 is made up of 14 amino acids. Germline-derived CDR1 and CDR2 are SGHNT and YYREEE (reference sequence). Trimming took 4 bases from V and 7 from J, leaving 18 bases between them. In DNA form, the CDR3 reads TGTGCCAGCAGCCACAGACCCAGATCGTGGGAGCAGTACTTC. This sequence encodes CASSHRPRSWEQYF.

The V gene is TRBV30, the J gene TRBJ2-5; the match to TRBD2 covers 11 bases. The CDR3 sequence is 15 residues long. CDR1 and CDR2 (germline): GTSNPN, SVGIG (reference sequence). The V and J ends lost 2 bases and 1 base, in that order; junction bases with no gene match: 3. The CDR3 is CAWSPGTSGQETQYF. As DNA, the CDR3 is TGTGCCTGGAGTCCGGGGACTAGCGGCCAAGAGACCCAGTACTTC.

This chain links TRBV28 with TRBJ2-3; 8 bases are shared with TRBD2. The ends lost 8 bases at V and 6 bases at J; junction bases unmatched: 7. Germline CDR1 and CDR2: MDHEN and SYDVKM. This CDR3 has 13 residues. As DNA, the CDR3 is TGTGCCAGCCTAGATAGCGGGATGGATACGCAGTATTTT. It encodes CASLDSGMDTQYF. Looking up the rest from reference TRBV28 and TRBJ2-3 gives the full variable domain: DVKVTQSSRYLVKRTGEKVFLECVQDMDHENMFWYRQDPGLGLRLIYFSYDVKMKEKGDIPEGYSVSREKKERFSLILESASTNQTSMYLCASLDSGMDTQYFGPGTRLTVL.

V usage is TRBV29-1 and J usage is TRBJ1-1, with D tentatively TRBD1 (6 bases). V was trimmed by 3 bases and J by 3 bases, leaving 11 bases between them. CDR3 length equals 13 residues. CDR1 is SQVTM, CDR2 ANQGSEA, per germline. The CDR3 spells CSVDHRAYTEAFF. The CDR3 nucleotides read TGCAGCGTTGATCACAGGGCCTACACTGAAGCTTTCTTT.

This chain's CDR3 is CASGSGTVNEQYF. CDR3 nucleotide sequence: TGTGCCAGTGGATCCGGGACAGTCAACGAGCAGTACTTC. This chain joins TRBV19 and TRBJ2-7, with 7 nucleotides matching TRBD1. The trim removed 8 bases at V and 5 bases at J, leaving 9 bases unmatched. The CDR3 is 13 amino acids. The germline CDR1 and CDR2 sequences are LNHDA and SQIVND (reference sequence).